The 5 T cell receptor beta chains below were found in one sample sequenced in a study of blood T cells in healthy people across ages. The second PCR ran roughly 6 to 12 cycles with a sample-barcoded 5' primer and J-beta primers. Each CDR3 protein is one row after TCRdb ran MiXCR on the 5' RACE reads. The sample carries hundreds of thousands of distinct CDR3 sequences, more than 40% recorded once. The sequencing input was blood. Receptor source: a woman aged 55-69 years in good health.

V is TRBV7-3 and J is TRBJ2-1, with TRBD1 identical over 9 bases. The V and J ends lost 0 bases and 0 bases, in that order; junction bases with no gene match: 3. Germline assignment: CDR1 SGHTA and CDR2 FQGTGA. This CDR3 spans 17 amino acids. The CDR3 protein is CASSLTGTGFSYNEQFF. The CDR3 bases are TGTGCCAGCAGCTTAACCGGGACAGGGTTCTCCTACAATGAGCAGTTCTTC. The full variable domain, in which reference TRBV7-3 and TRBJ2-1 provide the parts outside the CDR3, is GAGVSQTPSNKVTEKGKYVELRCDPISGHTALYWYRQSLGQGPEFLIYFQGTGAADDSGLPNDRFFAVRPEGSVSTLKIQRTERGDSAVYLCASSLTGTGFSYNEQFFGPGTRLTVL.

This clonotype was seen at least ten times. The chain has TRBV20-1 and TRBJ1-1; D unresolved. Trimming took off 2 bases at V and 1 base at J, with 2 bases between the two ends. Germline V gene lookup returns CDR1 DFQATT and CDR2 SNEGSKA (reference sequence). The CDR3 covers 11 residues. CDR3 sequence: CSARPNTEAFF. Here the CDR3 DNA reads TGCAGTGCTAGACCGAACACTGAAGCTTTCTTT.

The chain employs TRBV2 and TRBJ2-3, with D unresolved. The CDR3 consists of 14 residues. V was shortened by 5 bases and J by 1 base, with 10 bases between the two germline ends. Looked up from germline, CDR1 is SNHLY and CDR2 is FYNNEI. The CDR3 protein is CASSNSFRTDTQYF. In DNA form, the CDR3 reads TGTGCCAGCAGTAATAGCTTTCGCACAGATACGCAGTATTTT. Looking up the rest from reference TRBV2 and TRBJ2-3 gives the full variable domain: EPEVTQTPSHQVTQMGQEVILRCVPISNHLYFYWYRQILGQKVEFLVSFYNNEISEKSEIFDDQFSVERPDGSNFTLKIRSTKLEDSAMYFCASSNSFRTDTQYFGPGTRLTVL.

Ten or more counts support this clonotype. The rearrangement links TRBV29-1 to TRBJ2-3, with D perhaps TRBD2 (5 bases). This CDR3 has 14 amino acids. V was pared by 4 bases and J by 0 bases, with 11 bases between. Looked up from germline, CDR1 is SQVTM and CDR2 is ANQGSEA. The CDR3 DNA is TGCAGCGTTGGGAAGCGGACTAGCACAGATACGCAGTATTTT. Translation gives CSVGKRTSTDTQYF.

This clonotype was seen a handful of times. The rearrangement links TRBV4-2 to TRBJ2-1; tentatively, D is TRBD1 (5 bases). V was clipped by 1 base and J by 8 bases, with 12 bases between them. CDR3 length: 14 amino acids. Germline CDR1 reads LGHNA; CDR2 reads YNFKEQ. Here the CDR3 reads CASSQVGPTDEQFF. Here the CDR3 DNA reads TGTGCCAGCAGCCAAGTGGGGCCGACCGATGAGCAGTTCTTC.